The T cell receptor (beta chain) described here comes from a study of shared T cell receptors in the human thymus. This CDR3 comprises 17 residues. Per germline, CDR1 SGHRS and CDR2 YFSETQ. V shed 1 base and J 6 bases; nucleotides not matched to a gene: 10. Here immunoSEQ multiplex PCR was the method, and the copy in TCRdb shows in-frame clones only, minus some. The sample records roughly 710,000 clones, roughly 88% being singletons. These data are also associated with another study on human thymus T cells. That report adds: Infants, healthy and Finnish, who were having corrective surgery for congenital heart defects served as donors. Surgeons resected thymus tissue during corrective heart surgery. Biased V and J segment usage appeared in thymus and peripheral blood.

The clonotype was recovered from a girl younger than two with a congenital heart defect. The material sequenced was thymocytes. This chain uses TRBV5-1 with TRBJ1-2, with TRBD1 matching over 12 bases. The CDR3 DNA is TGCGCCAGCAGCTTGAGATCGAGGGACAGGGGGCTGGATGGCTACACCTTC. Its translation is CASSLRSRDRGLDGYTF.